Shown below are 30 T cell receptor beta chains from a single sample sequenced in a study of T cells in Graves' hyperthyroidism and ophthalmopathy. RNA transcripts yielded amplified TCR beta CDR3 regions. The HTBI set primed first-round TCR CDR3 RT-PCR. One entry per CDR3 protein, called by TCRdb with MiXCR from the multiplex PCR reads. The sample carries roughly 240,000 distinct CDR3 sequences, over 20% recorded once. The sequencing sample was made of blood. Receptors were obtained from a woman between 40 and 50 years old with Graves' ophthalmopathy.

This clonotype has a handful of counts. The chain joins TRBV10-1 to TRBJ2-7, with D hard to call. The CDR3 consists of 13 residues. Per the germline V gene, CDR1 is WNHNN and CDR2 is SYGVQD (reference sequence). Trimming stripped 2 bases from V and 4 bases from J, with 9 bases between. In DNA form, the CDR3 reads TGCGCCAGCAGTGAGGGTAACGGTTACGAGCAGTACTTC. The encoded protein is CASSEGNGYEQYF.

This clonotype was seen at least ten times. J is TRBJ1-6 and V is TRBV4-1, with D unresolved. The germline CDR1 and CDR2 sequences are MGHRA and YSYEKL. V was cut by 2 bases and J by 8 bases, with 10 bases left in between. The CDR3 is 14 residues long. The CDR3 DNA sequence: TGCGCCAGCAGCCAAATAACGGATGATTCACCCCTCCACTTT. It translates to CASSQITDDSPLHF.

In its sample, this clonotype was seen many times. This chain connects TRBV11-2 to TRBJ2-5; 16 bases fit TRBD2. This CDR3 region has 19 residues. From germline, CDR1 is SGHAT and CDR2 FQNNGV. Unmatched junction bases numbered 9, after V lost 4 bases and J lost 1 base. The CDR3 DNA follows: TGTGCCAGCAGCTCACCGGGACTAGCGGGAGGGTGGGTCCAAGAGACCCAGTACTTC. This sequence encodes CASSSPGLAGGWVQETQYF.

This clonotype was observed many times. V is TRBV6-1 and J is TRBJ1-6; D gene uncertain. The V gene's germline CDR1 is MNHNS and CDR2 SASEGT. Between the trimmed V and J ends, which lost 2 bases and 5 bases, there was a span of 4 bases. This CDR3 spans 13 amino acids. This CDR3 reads CASSEPHNSPLHF. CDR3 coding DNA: TGTGCCAGCAGTGAACCCCATAATTCACCCCTCCACTTT.

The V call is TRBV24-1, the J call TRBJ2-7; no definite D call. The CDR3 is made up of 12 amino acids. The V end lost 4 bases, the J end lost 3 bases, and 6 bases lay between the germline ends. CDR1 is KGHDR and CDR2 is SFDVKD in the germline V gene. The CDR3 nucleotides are TGTGCCACCAGTGAGCACCACTACGAGCAGTACTTC. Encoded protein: CATSEHHYEQYF.

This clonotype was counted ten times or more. Here the CDR3 reads CATSDTRQGDTGELFF. The DNA for the CDR3 is TGTGCCACCAGTGATACCCGACAGGGGGACACCGGGGAGCTGTTTTTT. This chain joins TRBV24-1 and TRBJ2-2; 9 bases are a match to TRBD1. From germline, CDR1 is KGHDR and CDR2 SFDVKD. J lost 3 bases, V lost 3 bases, and 4 bases had no gene match. The CDR3 covers 16 residues.

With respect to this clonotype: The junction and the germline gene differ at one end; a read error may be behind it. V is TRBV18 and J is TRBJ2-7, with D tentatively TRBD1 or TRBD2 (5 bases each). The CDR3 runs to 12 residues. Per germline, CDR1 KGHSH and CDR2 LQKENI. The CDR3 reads CASSPEGTGQYF. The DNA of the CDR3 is TGTGCCAGTTCACCAGAGGGGACGGGGCAGTACTTC. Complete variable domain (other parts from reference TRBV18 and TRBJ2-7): NAGVMQNPRHLVRRRGQEARLRCSPMKGHSHVYWYRQLPEEGLKFMVYLQKENIIDESGMPKERFSAEFPKEGPSILRIQQVVRGDSAAYFCASSPEGTGQYFGPGTRLTVT.

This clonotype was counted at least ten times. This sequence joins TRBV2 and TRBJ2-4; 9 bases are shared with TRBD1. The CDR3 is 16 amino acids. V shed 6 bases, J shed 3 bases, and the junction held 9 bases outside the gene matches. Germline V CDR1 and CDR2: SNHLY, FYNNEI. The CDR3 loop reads CASSHGTGFGKNIQYF. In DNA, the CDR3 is TGTGCCAGCAGCCACGGGACAGGGTTCGGCAAAAACATTCAGTACTTC.

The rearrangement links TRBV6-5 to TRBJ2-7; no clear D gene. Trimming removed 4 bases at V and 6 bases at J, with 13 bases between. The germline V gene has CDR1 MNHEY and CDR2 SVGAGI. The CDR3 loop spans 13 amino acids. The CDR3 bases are TGTGCCAGCAGTTTCCGGGTAGCCAGCGAGCAGTACTTC. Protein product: CASSFRVASEQYF.

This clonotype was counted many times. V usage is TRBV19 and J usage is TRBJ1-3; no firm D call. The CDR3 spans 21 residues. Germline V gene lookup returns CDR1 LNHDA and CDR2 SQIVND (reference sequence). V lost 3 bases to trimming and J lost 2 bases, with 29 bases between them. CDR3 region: CASSIRESLPPARAPGNTIYF. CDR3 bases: TGTGCCAGTAGTATTCGCGAATCCCTCCCTCCAGCAAGGGCGCCTGGAAACACCATATATTTT.

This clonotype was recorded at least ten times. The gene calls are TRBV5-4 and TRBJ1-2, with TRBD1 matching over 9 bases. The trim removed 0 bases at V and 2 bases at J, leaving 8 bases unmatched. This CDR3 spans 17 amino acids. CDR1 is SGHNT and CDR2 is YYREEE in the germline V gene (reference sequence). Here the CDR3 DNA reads TGTGCCAGCAGCTTGGTTAGGGGACAGGGAGCCAACTATGGCTACACCTTC. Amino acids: CASSLVRGQGANYGYTF.

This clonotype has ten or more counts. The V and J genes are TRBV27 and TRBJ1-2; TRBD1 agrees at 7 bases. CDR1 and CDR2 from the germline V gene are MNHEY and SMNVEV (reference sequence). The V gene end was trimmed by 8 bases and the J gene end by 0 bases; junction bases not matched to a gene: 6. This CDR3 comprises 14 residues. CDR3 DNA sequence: TGTGCCAGCGGTGACAGGGAGGCTAACTATGGCTACACCTTC. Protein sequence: CASGDREANYGYTF.

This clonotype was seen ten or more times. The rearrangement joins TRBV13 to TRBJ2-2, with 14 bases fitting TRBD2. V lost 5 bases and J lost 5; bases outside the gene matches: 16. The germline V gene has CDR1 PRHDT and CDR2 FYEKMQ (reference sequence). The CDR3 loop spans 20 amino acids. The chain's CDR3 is CASSRAQTGTSGRGTGELFF. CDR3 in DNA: TGTGCCAGCAGCAGGGCCCAAACCGGGACTAGCGGGAGAGGTACCGGGGAGCTGTTTTTT.

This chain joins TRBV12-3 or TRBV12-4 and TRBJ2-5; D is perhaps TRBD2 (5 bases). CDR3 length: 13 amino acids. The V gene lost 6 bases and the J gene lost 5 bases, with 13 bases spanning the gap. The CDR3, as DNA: TGTGCCAGCAGCGGGGTTTTCGCGGAGACCCAGTACTTC. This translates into CASSGVFAETQYF.

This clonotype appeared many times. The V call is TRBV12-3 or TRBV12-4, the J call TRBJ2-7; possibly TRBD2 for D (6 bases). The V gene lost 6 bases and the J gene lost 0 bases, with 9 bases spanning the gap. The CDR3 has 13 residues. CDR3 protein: CASSGLYSYEQYF. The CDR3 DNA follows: TGTGCCAGCAGCGGACTATACTCCTACGAGCAGTACTTC.

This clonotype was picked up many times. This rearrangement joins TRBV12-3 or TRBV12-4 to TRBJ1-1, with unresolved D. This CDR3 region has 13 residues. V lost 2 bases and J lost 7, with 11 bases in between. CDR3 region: CASSLRQTGEAFF. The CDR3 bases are TGTGCCAGCAGTTTAAGGCAGACCGGTGAAGCTTTCTTT.

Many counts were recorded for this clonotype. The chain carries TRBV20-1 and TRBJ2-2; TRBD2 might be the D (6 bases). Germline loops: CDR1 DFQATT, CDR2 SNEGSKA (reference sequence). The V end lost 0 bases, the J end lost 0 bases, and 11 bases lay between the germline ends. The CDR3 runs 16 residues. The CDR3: CSARDPLAPNTGELFF. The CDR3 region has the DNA TGCAGTGCTAGAGATCCCCTAGCGCCGAACACCGGGGAGCTGTTTTTT.

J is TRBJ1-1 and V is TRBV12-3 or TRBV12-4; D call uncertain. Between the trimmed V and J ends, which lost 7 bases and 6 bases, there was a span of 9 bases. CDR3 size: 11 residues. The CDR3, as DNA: TGTGCCAGCAAGCGGGAGGCTGAAGCTTTCTTT. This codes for CASKREAEAFF.

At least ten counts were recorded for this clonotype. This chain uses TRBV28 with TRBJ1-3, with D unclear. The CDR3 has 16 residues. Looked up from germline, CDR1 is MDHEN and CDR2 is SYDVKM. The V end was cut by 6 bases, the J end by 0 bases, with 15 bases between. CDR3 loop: CASRPLAASSGNTIYF. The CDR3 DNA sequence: TGTGCCAGCAGACCGCTGGCAGCGAGCTCTGGAAACACCATATATTTT.

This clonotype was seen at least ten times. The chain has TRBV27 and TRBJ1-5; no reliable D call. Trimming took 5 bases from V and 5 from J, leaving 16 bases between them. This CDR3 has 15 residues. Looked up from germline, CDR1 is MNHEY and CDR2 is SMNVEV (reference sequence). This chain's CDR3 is CASSPLAGDYQPQHF. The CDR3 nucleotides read TGTGCCAGCAGTCCCTTAGCCGGGGATTATCAGCCCCAGCATTTT.

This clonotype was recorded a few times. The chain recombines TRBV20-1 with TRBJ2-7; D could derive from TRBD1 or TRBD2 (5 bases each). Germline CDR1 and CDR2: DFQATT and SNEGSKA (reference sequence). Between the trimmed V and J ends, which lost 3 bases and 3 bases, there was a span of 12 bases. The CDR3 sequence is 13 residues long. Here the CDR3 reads CSARGTKDYEQYF. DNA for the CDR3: TGCAGTGCTAGGGGGACGAAGGACTACGAGCAGTACTTC.

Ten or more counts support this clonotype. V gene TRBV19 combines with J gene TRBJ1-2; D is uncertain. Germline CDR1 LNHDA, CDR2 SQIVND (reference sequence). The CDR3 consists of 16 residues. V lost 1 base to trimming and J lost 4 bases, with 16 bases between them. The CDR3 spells CASSIGRTDNLYGYTF. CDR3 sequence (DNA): TGTGCCAGTAGTATAGGGCGGACCGACAACCTCTATGGCTACACCTTC.

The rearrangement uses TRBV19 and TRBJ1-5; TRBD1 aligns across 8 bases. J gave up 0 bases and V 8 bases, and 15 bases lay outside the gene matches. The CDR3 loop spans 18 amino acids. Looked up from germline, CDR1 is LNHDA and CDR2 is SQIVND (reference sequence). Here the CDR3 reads CASHQPDRVEGSNQPQHF. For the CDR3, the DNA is TGTGCCAGTCATCAACCGGACAGGGTGGAAGGTAGCAATCAGCCCCAGCATTTT.

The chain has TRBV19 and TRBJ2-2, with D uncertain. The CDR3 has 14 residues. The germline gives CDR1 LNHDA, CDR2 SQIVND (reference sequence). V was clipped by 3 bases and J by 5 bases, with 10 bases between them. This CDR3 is CASSIGGSTGELFF. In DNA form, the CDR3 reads TGTGCCAGTAGTATCGGTGGGTCTACCGGGGAGCTGTTTTTT. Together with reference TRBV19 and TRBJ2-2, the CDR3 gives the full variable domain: DGGITQSPKYLFRKEGQNVTLSCEQNLNHDAMYWYRQDPGQGLRLIYYSQIVNDFQKGDIAEGYSVSREKKESFPLTVTSAQKNPTAFYLCASSIGGSTGELFFGEGSRLTVL.

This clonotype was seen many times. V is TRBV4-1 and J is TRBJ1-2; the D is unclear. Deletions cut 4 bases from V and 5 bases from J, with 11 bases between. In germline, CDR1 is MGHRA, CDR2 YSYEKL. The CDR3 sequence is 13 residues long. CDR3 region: CASSRGREYGYTF. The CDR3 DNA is TGCGCCAGCAGCCGAGGGAGGGAGTATGGCTACACCTTC.

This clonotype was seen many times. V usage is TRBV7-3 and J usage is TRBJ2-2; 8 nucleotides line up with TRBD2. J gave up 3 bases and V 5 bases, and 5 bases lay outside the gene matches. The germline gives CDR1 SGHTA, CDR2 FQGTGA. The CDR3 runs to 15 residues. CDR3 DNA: TGTGCCAGCAGCCTTAGCGGGACCTACACCGGGGAGCTGTTTTTT. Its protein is CASSLSGTYTGELFF.

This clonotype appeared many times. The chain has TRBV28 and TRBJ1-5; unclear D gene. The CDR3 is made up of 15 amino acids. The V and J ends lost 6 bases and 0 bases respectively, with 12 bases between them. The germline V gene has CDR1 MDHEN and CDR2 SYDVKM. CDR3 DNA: TGTGCCAGCAGCCCTAAGGGATATAGCAATCAGCCCCAGCATTTT. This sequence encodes CASSPKGYSNQPQHF.

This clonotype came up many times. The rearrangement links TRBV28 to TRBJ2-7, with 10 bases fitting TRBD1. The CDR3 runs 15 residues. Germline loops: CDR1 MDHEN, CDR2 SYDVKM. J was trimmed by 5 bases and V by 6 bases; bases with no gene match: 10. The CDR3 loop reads CASSTGTGVVDEQYF. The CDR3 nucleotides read TGTGCCAGCAGCACCGGGACAGGGGTCGTGGACGAGCAGTACTTC.

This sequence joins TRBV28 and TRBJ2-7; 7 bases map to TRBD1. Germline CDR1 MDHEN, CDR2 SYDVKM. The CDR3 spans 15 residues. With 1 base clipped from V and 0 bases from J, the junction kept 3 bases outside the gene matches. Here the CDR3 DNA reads TGTGCCAGCAGTTTATCGGGGACAGCCTCCTACGAGCAGTACTTC. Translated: CASSLSGTASYEQYF.

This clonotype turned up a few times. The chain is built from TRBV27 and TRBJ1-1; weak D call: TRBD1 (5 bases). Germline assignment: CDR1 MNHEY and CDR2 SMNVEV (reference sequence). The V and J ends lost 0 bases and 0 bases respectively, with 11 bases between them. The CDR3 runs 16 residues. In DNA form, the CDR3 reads TGTGCCAGCAGTTTATCCAGGACACTGATGAACACTGAAGCTTTCTTT. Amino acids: CASSLSRTLMNTEAFF.